One sample yielded the 31 T cell receptor beta chains listed below, sequenced in a study of shared clonotypes between healthy human individuals. Repertoires were generated with immunoSEQ multiplex PCR, while TCRdb's copy carries only in-frame clones and drops some. The sample has millions of clones, more than 90% seen once. The sample comprised naive CD4+ T cells sorted from blood. Described subset: CD45RA+ positively selected. These receptors were obtained from a man aged 18 to 30 in good health.

This chain links TRBV7-8 with TRBJ1-5; no clear D gene. Trimming cost V 1 base and J 5 bases, with 6 bases left between them. Germline V CDR1 and CDR2: SGHVS, FQNEAQ. This CDR3 is 13 amino acids long. The CDR3 DNA reads as TGTGCCAGCAGCTTAGTCATGTATCAGCCCCAGCATTTT. Translation: CASSLVMYQPQHF.

The rearrangement uses TRBV6-6 and TRBJ1-1; 7 nucleotides agree with TRBD1. With 6 bases clipped from V and 5 bases from J, the junction kept 9 bases outside the gene matches. There are 14 residues in the CDR3. CDR1 is MNHNY and CDR2 is SVGAGI in the germline V gene (reference sequence). The CDR3 DNA reads TGTGCCAGCAGCCGAGGGGGCCGGGGAACTGAAGCTTTCTTT. This gives the protein CASSRGGRGTEAFF.

This clone was observed a few times. CDR3 DNA sequence: TGTGCCAGCAGTGAAGAAGGACTGAACACTGAAGCTTTCTTT. This encodes CASSEEGLNTEAFF. The chain couples TRBV6-1 to TRBJ1-1; D gene uncertain. The CDR3 length is 14 residues. V was clipped by 1 base and J by 0 bases, with 6 bases between them. CDR1 MNHNS and CDR2 SASEGT come from the germline V gene.

V usage is TRBV9 and J usage is TRBJ2-7; 7 nucleotides match TRBD2. The CDR3 covers 14 residues. With V trimmed by 2 bases and J by 3 bases, 5 bases remained unmatched. Germline V gene sequence: CDR1 SGDLS, CDR2 YYNGEE. The CDR3 region has the DNA TGTGCCAGCAGCGTGGGGAGCGGGGTCTACGAGCAGTACTTC. This sequence encodes CASSVGSGVYEQYF. The full variable domain, with the rest looked up from reference TRBV9 and TRBJ2-7, is DSGVTQTPKHLITATGQRVTLRCSPRSGDLSVYWYQQSLDQGLQFLIQYYNGEERAKGNILERFSAQQFPDLHSELNLSSLELGDSALYFCASSVGSGVYEQYFGPGTRLTVT.

This chain links TRBV5-1 with TRBJ2-2; a possible D gene is TRBD1 (6 bases). Germline CDR1 is SGHRS and CDR2 is YFSETQ. The CDR3 sequence is 17 residues long. The V and J ends lost 0 bases and 2 bases respectively, with 14 bases between them. The CDR3 DNA reads as TGCGCCAGCAGCTTGGCGTCCGGGACATATAACACCGGGGAGCTGTTTTTT. Amino acid sequence: CASSLASGTYNTGELFF.

The CDR3 DNA sequence: TGCAGCGTTGGGCTAGCGGGAAGCTCTGGGGCCAACGTCCTGACTTTC. Encoded protein: CSVGLAGSSGANVLTF. The rearrangement uses TRBV29-1 and TRBJ2-6, with TRBD2 matching 9 bases. Germline V CDR1 and CDR2: SQVTM, ANQGSEA. The CDR3 contains 16 residues. V dropped 4 bases and J dropped 0; count of bases not matched to a gene: 4.

This chain joins TRBV29-1 and TRBJ1-2, with TRBD1 identical over 10 bases. From germline, CDR1 is SQVTM and CDR2 ANQGSEA. The CDR3 sequence is 15 residues long. V lost 0 bases, J lost 5 bases, and 6 bases stayed unmatched. CDR3 region: CSVEEGRTGGYGYTF. CDR3 coding DNA: TGCAGCGTTGAAGAGGGAAGGACAGGGGGGTATGGCTACACCTTC.

This clone appeared a few times. J is TRBJ1-5 and V is TRBV5-1; TRBD1 might be the D (6 bases). Germline assignment: CDR1 SGHRS and CDR2 YFSETQ. The CDR3 is 14 amino acids. The V end lost 1 base, the J end lost 3 bases, and 8 bases lay between the germline ends. CDR3 protein: CASSLTGNNQPQHF. DNA for the CDR3: TGCGCCAGCAGCTTGACAGGGAACAATCAGCCCCAGCATTTT. The full variable domain, its missing parts supplied by reference TRBV5-1 and TRBJ1-5, is KAGVTQTPRYLIKTRGQQVTLSCSPISGHRSVSWYQQTPGQGLQFLFEYFSETQRNKGNFPGRFSGRQFSNSRSEMNVSTLELGDSALYLCASSLTGNNQPQHFGDGTRLSIL.

The rearrangement links TRBV5-1 to TRBJ2-2, with TRBD2 matching 10 bases. Germline-derived CDR1 and CDR2 are SGHRS and YFSETQ. This CDR3 comprises 15 residues. V was pared by 8 bases and J by 6 bases, with 10 bases of the junction left unmatched. In DNA, the CDR3 is TGCGCCAGTACTCTAGCGGGAGTTGGGCCCGGGGAGCTGTTTTTT. Its protein product is CASTLAGVGPGELFF.

The chain carries TRBV27 and TRBJ1-2; 12 nucleotides match TRBD1. Germline V CDR1 and CDR2: MNHEY, SMNVEV (reference sequence). Germline trimming cut 3 bases from V and 4 bases from J; bases unmatched to any gene: 3. The CDR3 spans 15 residues. The CDR3 loop reads CASSLTGQGAYGYTF. The CDR3 DNA is TGTGCCAGCAGTTTGACGGGACAGGGGGCCTATGGCTACACCTTC.

This chain connects TRBV27 to TRBJ1-2; D remains ambiguous. Germline assignment: CDR1 MNHEY and CDR2 SMNVEV (reference sequence). Trimming shortened V by 3 bases and J by 5 bases, and 13 bases separated the two germline ends. The CDR3 is 14 amino acids. CDR3 protein: CASSLGRAGYGYTF. In DNA, the CDR3 is TGTGCCAGCAGTTTGGGTAGGGCAGGATATGGCTACACCTTC.

As regards this clone: The identical CDR3 is also encoded by other nucleotide sequences in the sample. This chain uses TRBV5-1 with TRBJ2-3, with D perhaps matching TRBD2 (6 bases). Looked up from germline, CDR1 is SGHRS and CDR2 is YFSETQ. This CDR3 region has 16 residues. Trimming stripped 4 bases from V and 0 bases from J, with 15 bases between. The CDR3 DNA sequence: TGCGCCAGCAGCCTGGGTGGAGGGGTTAGCACAGATACGCAGTATTTT. This translates into CASSLGGGVSTDTQYF.

The genes are TRBV6-6 and TRBJ2-7; D may correspond to TRBD1 or TRBD2 (7 bases each). CDR1 is MNHNY, CDR2 SVGAGI, per germline (reference sequence). The germline V and J ends were trimmed by 10 bases and 1 base, with 17 bases remaining between them. The CDR3 consists of 14 residues. The CDR3 spells CATRGGAPSYEQYF. The CDR3, as DNA: TGTGCCACCAGGGGGGGAGCCCCGTCCTACGAGCAGTACTTC.

The genes are TRBV27 and TRBJ2-3, with TRBD2 as a possible D gene (5 bases). CDR3 length equals 14 residues. Trimming cost V 5 bases and J 2 bases, with 11 bases left between them. From germline, CDR1 is MNHEY and CDR2 SMNVEV (reference sequence). The CDR3 DNA sequence: TGTGCCAGCAGTCCTGGACTTTTCACAGATACGCAGTATTTT. It is translated as CASSPGLFTDTQYF.

The genes are TRBV10-3 and TRBJ1-5; D might be TRBD1 (5 bases). V lost 4 bases, J lost 5 bases, and 12 bases lay in between. The CDR3 totals 14 residues. Germline V CDR1 and CDR2: ENHRY, SYGVKD. The CDR3 reads CAISGGSGYQPQHF. The CDR3 region has the DNA TGTGCCATCAGTGGGGGGTCAGGTTATCAGCCCCAGCATTTT.

V is TRBV9 and J is TRBJ2-3; 7 bases fit TRBD1. This CDR3 comprises 15 residues. Germline lookup yields CDR1 SGDLS and CDR2 YYNGEE. V gave up 7 bases and J gave up 0 bases; unmatched junction bases: 8. The DNA of the CDR3 is TGTGCCAGCGCCCCCACGGGACAGAGCACAGATACGCAGTATTTT. Translating it yields CASAPTGQSTDTQYF. The full variable domain, with the rest looked up from reference TRBV9 and TRBJ2-3, is DSGVTQTPKHLITATGQRVTLRCSPRSGDLSVYWYQQSLDQGLQFLIQYYNGEERAKGNILERFSAQQFPDLHSELNLSSLELGDSALYFCASAPTGQSTDTQYFGPGTRLTVL.

This clone was seen just once. This chain uses TRBV18 with TRBJ2-7; TRBD1 might be the D (6 bases). Germline lookup yields CDR1 KGHSH and CDR2 LQKENI. The CDR3 runs 15 residues. The V end lost 2 bases, the J end lost 4 bases, and 15 bases lay between the germline ends. CDR3 in amino acids: CASSPVMGARYEQYF. The CDR3 DNA reads as TGTGCCAGCTCACCAGTCATGGGGGCGCGGTACGAGCAGTACTTC.

A single count supports this clone. The J gene is TRBJ2-5, the V gene TRBV15, with TRBD1 matching over 9 bases. V lost 1 base to trimming and J lost 1 base; unmatched junction nucleotides: 4. CDR1 is LNHNV and CDR2 is YYDKDF in the germline V gene (reference sequence). The CDR3 length is 16 residues. CDR3 DNA sequence: TGTGCCACCAGCAGAGGGCCGGGACAGGGCCAAGAGACCCAGTACTTC. It encodes CATSRGPGQGQETQYF.

This clone was observed a few times. J is TRBJ1-1 and V is TRBV5-4; D not certain. Per germline, CDR1 SGHNT and CDR2 YYREEE (reference sequence). V lost 2 bases to trimming and J lost 7 bases, with 12 bases between them. There are 13 residues in the CDR3. CDR3: CASSFTGSIEAFF. Written as DNA, the CDR3 is TGTGCCAGCAGCTTTACTGGTTCCATTGAAGCTTTCTTT.

On this clone itself: The sample has other DNA sequences that encode this CDR3 too. The genes are TRBV9 and TRBJ2-3, with 7 nucleotides matching TRBD2. This CDR3 region has 15 residues. Germline CDR1 reads SGDLS; CDR2 reads YYNGEE. V gave up 0 bases and J gave up 1 base; unmatched junction bases: 2. The CDR3 loop is CASSVGAGGTDTQYF. The CDR3 DNA is TGTGCCAGCAGCGTAGGGGCGGGGGGCACAGATACGCAGTATTTT.

This rearrangement joins TRBV7-2 to TRBJ1-6, with D perhaps TRBD1 (5 bases). With 3 bases removed from V and 1 base from J, the gap between germline ends came to 13 bases. The CDR3 sequence is 17 residues long. Germline V gives CDR1 SGHTA, CDR2 FQGNSA. The CDR3 is CASSFRGDPSYNSPLHF. The CDR3 DNA reads as TGTGCCAGCAGCTTCCGTGGGGACCCGTCCTATAATTCACCCCTCCACTTT. The full variable domain, rest sourced from reference TRBV7-2 and TRBJ1-6, is GAGVSQSPSNKVTEKGKDVELRCDPISGHTALYWYRQSLGQGLEFLIYFQGNSAPDKSGLPSDRFSAERTGGSVSTLTIQRTQQEDSAVYLCASSFRGDPSYNSPLHFGNGTRLTVT.

The V gene is TRBV29-1, the J gene TRBJ2-3; D is unclear. The V and J ends lost 5 bases and 5 bases respectively, with 8 bases between them. The CDR3 length is 11 residues. CDR1 is SQVTM, CDR2 ANQGSEA, per germline. CDR3 sequence (DNA): TGCAGCGTTTACAACGGAGATACGCAGTATTTT. This translates into CSVYNGDTQYF.

V and J are TRBV6-1 and TRBJ1-5; D is unclear. Germline assignment: CDR1 MNHNS and CDR2 SASEGT. This CDR3 has 13 amino acids. Deletions cut 0 bases from V and 5 bases from J, with 5 bases between. DNA for the CDR3: TGTGCCAGCAGTGAAGCGGCGTATCAGCCCCAGCATTTT. This sequence encodes CASSEAAYQPQHF.

The genes are TRBV19 and TRBJ2-4, with D perhaps TRBD1 (6 bases). This CDR3 region has 17 residues. With 1 base removed from V and 3 bases from J, the gap between germline ends came to 16 bases. Germline V CDR1 and CDR2: LNHDA, SQIVND (reference sequence). The DNA for the CDR3 is TGTGCCAGTAGTATAGGAGCAGGGGATGGAGGCAAAAACATTCAGTACTTC. Translation gives CASSIGAGDGGKNIQYF.

A remark on this clone: Distinct nucleotide sequences in the sample also encode this CDR3. The chain recombines TRBV5-1 with TRBJ1-1, with unresolved D. Germline values: CDR1 SGHRS, CDR2 YFSETQ. CDR3 length equals 14 residues. V gave up 0 bases and J gave up 1 base, with 7 bases separating them. Written as DNA, the CDR3 is TGCGCCAGCAGCTTGGGACAAGAGAACACTGAAGCTTTCTTT. Translation: CASSLGQENTEAFF. Supplemented by reference TRBV5-1 and TRBJ1-1, the full variable domain reads KAGVTQTPRYLIKTRGQQVTLSCSPISGHRSVSWYQQTPGQGLQFLFEYFSETQRNKGNFPGRFSGRQFSNSRSEMNVSTLELGDSALYLCASSLGQENTEAFFGQGTRLTVV.

The chain is built from TRBV29-1 and TRBJ2-5; tentatively, D is TRBD1 or TRBD2 (6 bases each). CDR3 length: 13 amino acids. V lost 6 bases and J lost 4, with 15 bases in between. CDR1 is SQVTM, CDR2 ANQGSEA, per germline. The CDR3 bases are TGCAGCGTCGTATCCCGGGGGCGAGAGACCCAGTACTTC. Its protein is CSVVSRGRETQYF.

The genes are TRBV18 and TRBJ2-3; the D is unclear. V dropped 2 bases and J dropped 2 bases, with 23 bases sitting between them. The CDR3 spans 19 residues. Germline lookup yields CDR1 KGHSH and CDR2 LQKENI. The CDR3 DNA sequence: TGTGCCAGCTCACCAGCAAGGGATCCGCGTTGGGGTTACACAGATACGCAGTATTTT. Its protein is CASSPARDPRWGYTDTQYF.

The gene calls are TRBV14 and TRBJ2-2; D is uncertain. The CDR3 runs 16 residues. V was shortened by 1 base and J by 7 bases, with 16 bases between the two germline ends. Germline CDR1 and CDR2: SGHDN and FVKESK. The CDR3 reads CASSQVAPGHGGELFF. DNA of the CDR3: TGTGCCAGCAGCCAAGTCGCACCCGGGCATGGCGGGGAGCTGTTTTTT.

The J gene is TRBJ2-7, the V gene TRBV30; 16 bases are a match to TRBD2. The germline gives CDR1 GTSNPN, CDR2 SVGIG (reference sequence). Losses at the gene ends were 4 bases for V and 0 bases for J; bases not matched to a gene: 9. The length of the CDR3 is 18 residues. For the CDR3, the DNA is TGTGCCTGGATAGGAGGGACTAGCGGGAGGGTAAGCTCCTACGAGCAGTACTTC. It specifies CAWIGGTSGRVSSYEQYF.

A note on this clone: Different DNA sequences within this sample yield the same CDR3. The chain combines TRBV19 with TRBJ2-5; TRBD2 is a possible D gene (5 bases). Trimming left V 7 bases short and J 2 bases short, with 11 bases between. Germline assignment: CDR1 LNHDA and CDR2 SQIVND (reference sequence). This CDR3 region has 13 residues. CDR3 nucleotides: TGTGCCAGTAAACGGAGCGGACAAGAGACCCAGTACTTC. As protein: CASKRSGQETQYF.

V gene TRBV19 combines with J gene TRBJ1-5, with no clear D. Trimming stripped 7 bases from V and 5 bases from J, with 15 bases between. Germline loops: CDR1 LNHDA, CDR2 SQIVND (reference sequence). CDR3 length equals 14 residues. CDR3 sequence (DNA): TGTGCCAGTACCCCGTCGGGGTGGGATCAGCCCCAGCATTTT. Protein sequence: CASTPSGWDQPQHF.